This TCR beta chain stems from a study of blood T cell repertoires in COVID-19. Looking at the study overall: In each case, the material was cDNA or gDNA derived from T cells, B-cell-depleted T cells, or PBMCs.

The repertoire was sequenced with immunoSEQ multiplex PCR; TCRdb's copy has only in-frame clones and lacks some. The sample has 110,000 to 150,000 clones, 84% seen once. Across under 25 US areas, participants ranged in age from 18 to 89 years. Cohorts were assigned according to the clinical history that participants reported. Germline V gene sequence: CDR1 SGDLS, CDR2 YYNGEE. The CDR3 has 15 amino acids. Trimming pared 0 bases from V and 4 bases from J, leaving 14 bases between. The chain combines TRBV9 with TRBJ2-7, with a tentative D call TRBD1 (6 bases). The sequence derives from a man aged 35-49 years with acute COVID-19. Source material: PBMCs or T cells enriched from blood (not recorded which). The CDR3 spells CASSVAGAPVYEQYF. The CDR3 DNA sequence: TGTGCCAGCAGCGTAGCAGGGGCCCCCGTTTACGAGCAGTACTTC. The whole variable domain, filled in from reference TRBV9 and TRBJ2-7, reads DSGVTQTPKHLITATGQRVTLRCSPRSGDLSVYWYQQSLDQGLQFLIQYYNGEERAKGNILERFSAQQFPDLHSELNLSSLELGDSALYFCASSVAGAPVYEQYFGPGTRLTVT.